Presented here are 21 T cell receptor beta chains from one specimen sequenced in a study of blood T cell repertoires in COVID-19 (dated by TCRdb to the early 2020s). The library was obtained by the immunoSEQ multiplex PCR assay. TCRdb provides this immuneACCESS table in a form limited to in-frame rearrangements. Some clones are lacking; in checked studies, under half of them reflect an unresolved V gene, and why the rest are absent is not known. The sample table holds fewer than 700,000 clones, of which about 89% were seen once. Roughly 8.3% of the sample goes to the ten largest clones. The specimen was peripheral blood. The receptors here all came from a woman in her forties or fifties with COVID-19, enrolled during active disease.

The chain links TRBV7-9 to TRBJ1-2; the D gene is possibly TRBD1 (5 bases). CDR3 length: 15 amino acids. The ends were cut back, 1 base at V and 8 bases at J, with 17 bases in the middle. Germline assignment: CDR1 SEHNR and CDR2 FQNEAQ (reference sequence). CDR3 amino acids: CASSLEVAAWGGYTF. In nucleotides, the CDR3 is TGTGCCAGCAGCTTAGAAGTTGCGGCCTGGGGCGGCTACACCTTC.

The genes are TRBV3-1 (or the pseudogene TRBV3-2) and TRBJ1-3; D is unresolved. This CDR3 is built from 15 residues. V shed 0 bases and J shed 4 bases, with 10 bases lying between them. The V gene's germline CDR1 is LGHDT and CDR2 YNNKEL (reference sequence). CDR3 sequence: CASSQDRGPGNTIYF. CDR3 sequence (DNA): TGTGCCAGCAGCCAAGATAGAGGGCCAGGAAACACCATATATTTT.

The chain carries TRBV2 and TRBJ1-2, with 9 bases aligning to TRBD1. The CDR3 is 15 amino acids. CDR1 is SNHLY and CDR2 is FYNNEI in the germline V gene. V shed 4 bases and J 1 base; nucleotides not matched to a gene: 4. Here the CDR3 DNA reads TGTGCCAGCAGTGTCCCGGGACAGGGTAACTATGGCTACACCTTC. Its translation is CASSVPGQGNYGYTF.

This chain links TRBV2 with TRBJ2-1; 8 nucleotides line up with TRBD2. The CDR3 has 13 amino acids. Looked up from germline, CDR1 is SNHLY and CDR2 is FYNNEI. J gave up 5 bases and V 7 bases, and 4 bases lay outside the gene matches. CDR3 nucleotides: TGTGCCAGCACGGGGGGGGTCGACAATGAGCAGTTCTTC. The encoded protein is CASTGGVDNEQFF.

This chain connects TRBV7-2 to TRBJ1-2; 7 nucleotides align to TRBD1. Germline V gene sequence: CDR1 SGHTA, CDR2 FQGNSA. This CDR3 is built from 16 residues. Trimming at V came to 6 bases and at J to 5 bases, leaving 15 bases not matched to a gene. CDR3 DNA sequence: TGTGCCAGCAGAAGAGGTCAGGAGGGGGCATATTATGGCTACACCTTC. This sequence encodes CASRRGQEGAYYGYTF.

The chain has TRBV6-5 and TRBJ2-7; 10 bases are a match to TRBD1. Germline lookup yields CDR1 MNHEY and CDR2 SVGAGI. Trimming took 4 bases from V and 6 from J; bases not matched to a gene: 12. The CDR3 runs 16 residues. The CDR3 spells CASSSGYEGDRGEQYF. The CDR3, as DNA: TGTGCCAGCAGTTCCGGCTATGAGGGGGACAGGGGCGAGCAGTACTTC.

The J gene is TRBJ2-3, the V gene TRBV5-4, with 10 bases that match TRBD2. Germline CDR1 is SGHNT and CDR2 is YYREEE (reference sequence). The CDR3 has 16 amino acids. After removal of 2 bases from V and 0 bases from J, the junction contained 3 bases not matched to a gene. CDR3 protein: CASSFPSGGSTDTQYF. The CDR3 DNA reads as TGTGCCAGCAGCTTCCCTAGCGGGGGAAGCACAGATACGCAGTATTTT. The complete variable domain, with remaining parts taken from reference TRBV5-4 and TRBJ2-3, reads ETGVTQSPTHLIKTRGQQVTLRCSSQSGHNTVSWYQQALGQGPQFIFQYYREEENGRGNFPPRFSGLQFPNYSSELNVNALELDDSALYLCASSFPSGGSTDTQYFGPGTRLTVL.

The V gene is TRBV18, the J gene TRBJ2-2; 8 bases map to TRBD2. The CDR3 runs to 16 residues. Germline values: CDR1 KGHSH, CDR2 LQKENI. Trimming cost V 3 bases and J 2 bases; bases outside gene matches: 5. The CDR3 nucleotides are TGTGCCAGCTCACCTTCCGGGGGGGCCAACACCGGGGAGCTGTTTTTT. Its protein product is CASSPSGGANTGELFF.

The chain links TRBV5-1 to TRBJ2-2; D is possibly TRBD2 (5 bases). This CDR3 comprises 15 residues. Germline values: CDR1 SGHRS, CDR2 YFSETQ. V was pared by 3 bases and J by 2 bases, with 11 bases between. The CDR3 protein is CASSSWGANTGELFF. DNA for the CDR3: TGCGCCAGCAGCTCTTGGGGAGCCAACACCGGGGAGCTGTTTTTT.

The chain links TRBV6-5 to TRBJ1-2; D is perhaps TRBD1 (5 bases). This CDR3 spans 15 amino acids. Germline assignment: CDR1 MNHEY and CDR2 SVGAGI. V lost 7 bases to trimming and J lost 0 bases, with 15 bases between them. Written as DNA, the CDR3 is TGTGCCAGCACCAACTTCGGGGGGGCTAACTATGGCTACACCTTC. Protein product: CASTNFGGANYGYTF.

This sequence joins TRBV5-1 and TRBJ2-3; no clear D gene. CDR1 is SGHRS and CDR2 is YFSETQ in the germline V gene. The CDR3 contains 15 residues. Trimming cost V 2 bases and J 5 bases, with 15 bases left between them. This CDR3 reads CASSFWAPVQDTQYF. The CDR3 nucleotides are TGCGCCAGCAGCTTTTGGGCACCGGTACAAGATACGCAGTATTTT. Based on the CDR3 plus reference TRBV5-1 and TRBJ2-3, the full variable domain is KAGVTQTPRYLIKTRGQQVTLSCSPISGHRSVSWYQQTPGQGLQFLFEYFSETQRNKGNFPGRFSGRQFSNSRSEMNVSTLELGDSALYLCASSFWAPVQDTQYFGPGTRLTVL.

The chain couples TRBV12-5 to TRBJ1-1; D unresolved. The length of the CDR3 is 14 residues. V lost 0 bases and J 3 bases, leaving 8 bases between the germline ends. Per the germline V gene, CDR1 is LGHNT and CDR2 is FRNRAP. CDR3 loop: CASGLVRRHTEAFF. The DNA for the CDR3 is TGTGCTAGTGGTTTGGTTCGGCGGCACACTGAAGCTTTCTTT.

The CDR3 protein is CASTPRQGASYEQYF. As DNA, the CDR3 is TGTGCCAGCACGCCTCGACAGGGGGCCTCCTACGAGCAGTACTTC. V and J are TRBV6-5 and TRBJ2-7; 10 bases fit TRBD1. The CDR3 is 15 residues long. The V and J ends lost 7 bases and 0 bases, in that order; junction bases with no gene match: 6. Germline V gives CDR1 MNHEY, CDR2 SVGAGI.

This clone was detected once. V gene TRBV27 combines with J gene TRBJ1-2; 8 bases align to TRBD1. CDR1 and CDR2 from the germline V gene are MNHEY and SMNVEV (reference sequence). V lost 5 bases and J lost 3; bases outside the gene matches: 8. The CDR3 runs to 15 residues. The CDR3: CASSRRQGWDYGYTF. CDR3 in DNA: TGTGCCAGCAGTCGCCGACAGGGGTGGGACTATGGCTACACCTTC.

The rearrangement links TRBV5-1 to TRBJ2-1, with D possibly TRBD2 on 7 matching bases. The germline CDR1 and CDR2 sequences are SGHRS and YFSETQ. The CDR3 contains 17 residues. The V gene lost 1 base and the J gene lost 0 bases, with 14 bases spanning the gap. The DNA of the CDR3 is TGCGCCAGCAGCTTGTTCGGGGGCGGGAGCTCCTACAATGAGCAGTTCTTC. Protein product: CASSLFGGGSSYNEQFF.

The chain carries TRBV2 and TRBJ2-7; maybe TRBD1 (5 bases). Trimming cost V 3 bases and J 5 bases, with 8 bases left between them. Looked up from germline, CDR1 is SNHLY and CDR2 is FYNNEI. The CDR3 is 12 amino acids. Here the CDR3 reads CASSDQGDEQYF. In DNA form, the CDR3 reads TGTGCCAGCAGTGATCAGGGCGACGAGCAGTACTTC.

The chain links TRBV3-1 (or the pseudogene TRBV3-2) to TRBJ2-1, with 8 bases matching TRBD1. The CDR3 extends over 15 amino acids. Germline-derived CDR1 and CDR2 are LGHDT and YNNKEL (reference sequence). Germline trimming cut 3 bases from V and 2 bases from J; bases unmatched to any gene: 3. CDR3 nucleotides: TGTGCCAGCAGCCACCGGGACAGGCCCTACAATGAGCAGTTCTTC. Its translation: CASSHRDRPYNEQFF.

The chain joins TRBV19 to TRBJ1-1; 8 nucleotides match TRBD1. The V segment lost 5 bases and the J segment 1 base; nucleotides outside the gene matches: 9. The germline V gene encodes CDR1 LNHDA and CDR2 SQIVND (reference sequence). CDR3 length: 16 residues. The CDR3 sequence is CASSRTGRVWNTEAFF. CDR3 bases: TGTGCCAGTAGTCGGACAGGGAGGGTTTGGAACACTGAAGCTTTCTTT. The variable domain in full, with the rest retrieved from reference TRBV19 and TRBJ1-1, is DGGITQSPKYLFRKEGQNVTLSCEQNLNHDAMYWYRQDPGQGLRLIYYSQIVNDFQKGDIAEGYSVSREKKESFPLTVTSAQKNPTAFYLCASSRTGRVWNTEAFFGQGTRLTVV.

This clone was seen once. This rearrangement joins TRBV10-3 to TRBJ1-1; tentatively, D is TRBD1 (6 bases). Trimming left V 2 bases short and J 1 base short, with 8 bases between. Germline V gene lookup returns CDR1 ENHRY and CDR2 SYGVKD. CDR3 length: 14 amino acids. CDR3 sequence reads: CAISEGTKNTEAFF. The DNA of the CDR3 is TGTGCCATCAGTGAGGGGACAAAGAACACTGAAGCTTTCTTT.

J is TRBJ1-2 and V is TRBV5-5, with D possibly being TRBD1 (5 bases). Trimming removed 4 bases from V and 2 bases from J, with 21 bases in between. Germline V gene lookup returns CDR1 SGHKS and CDR2 YYEKEE (reference sequence). The CDR3 consists of 17 residues. The CDR3 nucleotides read TGTGCCAGCAGCCGCGCCCTGAGCGGGGGGTCGAACTATGGCTACACCTTC. Its protein is CASSRALSGGSNYGYTF.

V usage is TRBV5-7 and J usage is TRBJ1-4, with a weak D call TRBD1 (6 bases). TRBV5-7 is annotated as an ORF whose role is uncertain. The CDR3 sequence is 16 residues long. V was shortened by 3 bases and J by 8 bases, with 20 bases between the two germline ends. In DNA form, the CDR3 reads TGTGCCAGCAGCTCCACTATACAGGGCCGAGAAGAAAAACTGTTTTTT. Amino acid sequence: CASSSTIQGREEKLFF.